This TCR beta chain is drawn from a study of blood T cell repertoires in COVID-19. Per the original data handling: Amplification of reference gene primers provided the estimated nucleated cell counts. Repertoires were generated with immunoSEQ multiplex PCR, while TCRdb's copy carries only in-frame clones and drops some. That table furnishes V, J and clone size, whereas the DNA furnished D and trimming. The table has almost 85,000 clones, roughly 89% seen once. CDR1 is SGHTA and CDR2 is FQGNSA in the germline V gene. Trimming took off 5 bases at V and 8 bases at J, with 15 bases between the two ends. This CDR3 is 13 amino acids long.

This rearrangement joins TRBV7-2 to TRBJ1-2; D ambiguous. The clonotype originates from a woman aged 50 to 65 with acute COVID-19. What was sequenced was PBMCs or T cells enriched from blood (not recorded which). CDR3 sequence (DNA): TGTGCCAGCAGCCTCTCCGGGCCGGGGGGCTACACCTTC. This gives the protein CASSLSGPGGYTF.